The 28 T cell receptor beta chains given below trace back to one sample, sequenced in a study of post-analysis software for immune sequencing data. Notes on the study in general: TRBV5-6, TRBV5-1 and TRBV20-1 were among four or five TRBV segments more frequent in patients than controls.

The library was made from cDNA and included unique molecular identifiers. TCRdb re-derived calls from the PCR reads in MiXCR, one entry per CDR3 protein. The sample carries a few hundred thousand distinct CDR3 sequences, less than 40% recorded once. Their antigen targets remain unknown. Material: blood. The receptors were sampled from a girl aged 2-15 years with multiple sclerosis.

The V gene is TRBV6-1, the J gene TRBJ1-1; 9 bases are a match to TRBD1. CDR1 and CDR2 (germline): MNHNS, SASEGT. With 7 bases clipped from V and 1 base from J, the junction kept 10 bases outside the gene matches. This CDR3 is built from 16 residues. This CDR3 is CASTIQAGQGNTEAFF. The CDR3 DNA reads TGTGCCAGCACCATCCAAGCGGGACAGGGGAACACTGAAGCTTTCTTT.

Many counts were recorded for this clonotype. The J gene is TRBJ1-2, the V gene TRBV7-3; a possible D gene is TRBD1 (6 bases). Germline loops: CDR1 SGHTA, CDR2 FQGTGA. CDR3 length: 14 residues. V lost 5 bases to trimming and J lost 4 bases, with 14 bases between them. CDR3 bases: TGTGCCAGCAGCCGGACAGCGGCTGGCTATGGCTACACCTTC. Its translation: CASSRTAAGYGYTF.

The chain has TRBV25-1 and TRBJ1-1, with TRBD1 as a possible D gene (5 bases). V shed 4 bases and J shed 8 bases, with 14 bases lying between them. This CDR3 spans 13 amino acids. Germline CDR1 MGHDK, CDR2 SYGVNS. The CDR3 is CASSGGRDREAFF. DNA for the CDR3: TGTGCCAGCAGTGGGGGTCGGGACCGAGAAGCTTTCTTT.

The V gene is TRBV12-3 or TRBV12-4, the J gene TRBJ1-6; no definite D call. The CDR3 is made up of 12 amino acids. Trimming removed 4 bases at V and 13 bases at J, with 11 bases between. CDR3 DNA: TGTGCCAGCAGTTCCTCTGATAGGCCCCTCCACTTT. Translated, it gives CASSSSDRPLHF.

The chain recombines TRBV6-5 with TRBJ1-1, with TRBD1 as a possible D gene (5 bases). The germline V gene has CDR1 MNHEY and CDR2 SVGAGI. The CDR3 loop spans 16 amino acids. Trimming removed 0 bases at V and 6 bases at J, with 17 bases between. In DNA, the CDR3 is TGTGCCAGCAGTTACTCCCTGGGACGGGGTTACCCTGAAGCTTTCTTT. Residues: CASSYSLGRGYPEAFF.

The V and J genes are TRBV20-1 and TRBJ1-1; no reliable D call. The V end lost 1 base, the J end lost 0 bases, and 6 bases lay between the germline ends. CDR3 size: 13 residues. Germline V gene data show CDR1 as DFQATT and CDR2 as SNEGSKA (reference sequence). CDR3 nucleotide sequence: TGCAGTGCTAGAGGGGGATTGAACACTGAAGCTTTCTTT. This encodes CSARGGLNTEAFF.

V and J are TRBV10-3 and TRBJ2-7; the D gene could be TRBD1 or TRBD2 (5 bases each). The ends were cut back, 0 bases at V and 4 bases at J, with 7 bases in the middle. CDR3 length: 13 residues. CDR1 and CDR2 from the germline V gene are ENHRY and SYGVKD. This CDR3 reads CAISESGGYEQYF. CDR3 in DNA: TGTGCCATCAGTGAGTCTGGGGGATACGAGCAGTACTTC.

The chain employs TRBV13 and TRBJ2-7, with D possibly TRBD1 on 5 matching bases. CDR1 PRHDT and CDR2 FYEKMQ come from the germline V gene (reference sequence). Trimming pared 3 bases from V and 3 bases from J, leaving 12 bases between. The CDR3 is 14 amino acids. CDR3 nucleotides: TGTGCCAGCAGCTTCCAGACAGTTGGCTACGAGCAGTACTTC. It is translated as CASSFQTVGYEQYF.

The rearrangement joins TRBV15 to TRBJ2-1, with 7 bases fitting TRBD1. This CDR3 spans 13 amino acids. The ends lost 1 base at V and 14 bases at J; junction bases unmatched: 8. In germline, CDR1 is LNHNV, CDR2 YYDKDF (reference sequence). CDR3 coding DNA: TGTGCCACCAGCAGAGTTATTGGTACAGGGGAGTTCTTC. This translates into CATSRVIGTGEFF.

The chain links TRBV12-3 or TRBV12-4 to TRBJ1-2; D is perhaps TRBD1 (5 bases). This CDR3 region has 15 residues. Trimming left V 1 base short and J 5 bases short, with 14 bases between. For the CDR3, the DNA is TGTGCCAGCAGTTTAGAAATGGGGCGGATATATGGCTACACCTTC. This translates into CASSLEMGRIYGYTF.

This clonotype was counted only a few times. J is TRBJ2-7 and V is TRBV20-1; a weak D match, TRBD2 (6 bases). Germline CDR1 reads DFQATT; CDR2 reads SNEGSKA (reference sequence). The CDR3 has 14 residues. V gave up 6 bases and J gave up 2 bases, with 17 bases separating them. The CDR3 here is CSAGSRRETYEQYF. As DNA, the CDR3 is TGCAGTGCGGGGAGTAGGAGGGAAACCTACGAGCAGTACTTC.

This chain connects TRBV2 to TRBJ2-7; 12 nucleotides match TRBD2. V was pared by 6 bases and J by 2 bases, with 2 bases of the junction left unmatched. Germline V gene data show CDR1 as SNHLY and CDR2 as FYNNEI. The CDR3 loop spans 14 amino acids. The CDR3 nucleotides are TGTGCCAGCAGGACTAGCGGGAGCCCCTACGAGCAGTACTTC. It codes for CASRTSGSPYEQYF.

The V and J genes are TRBV12-3 or TRBV12-4 and TRBJ1-2; tentative D call: TRBD1 (6 bases). The CDR3 is 14 residues long. V lost 5 bases and J lost 4, with 14 bases in between. CDR3 amino acids: CASSSTGRGYGYTF. As DNA, the CDR3 is TGTGCCAGCAGTAGCACGGGCAGGGGCTATGGCTACACCTTC.

The rearrangement uses TRBV13 and TRBJ2-4; 8 bases map to TRBD1. The last part of the DNA fits TRBJ2-7 better; the J call may be wrong. The germline gives CDR1 PRHDT, CDR2 FYEKMQ (reference sequence). This CDR3 region has 17 residues. CDR3 residues: CASSSQGAQFSSYEQYF. CDR3 sequence (DNA): TGTGCCAGCAGCTCCCAGGGGGCCCAGTTTTCTTCTTACGAGCAGTACTTC.

In nucleotides, the CDR3 is TGCAGTGCTAGAGAACAGCGACTTAGGCACAATGAGCAGTTCTTC. This gives the protein CSAREQRLRHNEQFF. The V call is TRBV20-1, the J call TRBJ2-1; D is unresolved. The germline V and J ends were trimmed by 0 bases and 5 bases, with 14 bases remaining between them. Germline V gene lookup returns CDR1 DFQATT and CDR2 SNEGSKA (reference sequence). The CDR3 sequence is 15 residues long.

The gene calls are TRBV6-1 and TRBJ1-1; D possibly corresponds to TRBD1 (6 bases). The V gene lost 8 bases and the J gene lost 0 bases, with 13 bases spanning the gap. Germline lookup yields CDR1 MNHNS and CDR2 SASEGT. The CDR3 extends over 14 amino acids. This CDR3 reads CASVLRTVNTEAFF. CDR3 nucleotide sequence: TGTGCCAGCGTACTCAGGACAGTGAACACTGAAGCTTTCTTT.

This chain connects TRBV7-9 to TRBJ2-1; D may be TRBD2 (6 bases). Germline V lookup: CDR1 SEHNR, CDR2 FQNEAQ (reference sequence). The V gene lost 1 base and the J gene lost 8 bases, with 15 bases spanning the gap. The CDR3 totals 15 residues. The CDR3 is CASSLVLSGGDEQFF. CDR3 DNA: TGTGCCAGCAGCTTAGTTCTATCGGGCGGGGATGAGCAGTTCTTC.

The chain employs TRBV30 and TRBJ2-5, with D tentatively TRBD2 (5 bases). The J call may be incorrect, as the DNA end agrees better with TRBJ2-7. The CDR3 contains 16 residues. Germline V gives CDR1 GTSNPN, CDR2 SVGIG (reference sequence). This CDR3 reads CAWSVPVSAGLDEQYF. The CDR3 DNA reads as TGTGCCTGGAGTGTACCAGTTTCCGCGGGTCTTGACGAGCAGTACTTC.

The gene calls are TRBV6-5 and TRBJ2-7; weak D call: TRBD1 (6 bases). This CDR3 spans 12 amino acids. Germline V CDR1 and CDR2: MNHEY, SVGAGI. Trimming cost V 6 bases and J 7 bases, with 13 bases left between them. As DNA, the CDR3 is TGTGCCAGCAGGACAGGATACAATGAGCAGTACTTC. Translating it yields CASRTGYNEQYF.

The chain has TRBV10-3 and TRBJ2-3; 9 nucleotides line up with TRBD2. The germline gives CDR1 ENHRY, CDR2 SYGVKD. The CDR3 totals 16 residues. The V segment lost 7 bases and the J segment 1 base; nucleotides outside the gene matches: 9. The CDR3 DNA is TGTGCCATCATGCCCTGGATAGCGGGGGGCACAGATACGCAGTATTTT. It specifies CAIMPWIAGGTDTQYF.

J is TRBJ1-2 and V is TRBV29-1; D unresolved. Germline V gene sequence: CDR1 SQVTM, CDR2 ANQGSEA. V shed 2 bases and J shed 4 bases, with 11 bases lying between them. The CDR3 sequence is 13 residues long. CDR3 region: CSVELSLPYGYTF. The CDR3 DNA is TGCAGCGTTGAACTATCACTACCCTATGGCTACACCTTC.

The rearrangement uses TRBV7-3 and TRBJ2-1; TRBD1 matches 10 bases. Germline CDR1 reads SGHTA; CDR2 reads FQGTGA. Trimming removed 2 bases from V and 4 bases from J; junction bases left unmatched: 8. This CDR3 comprises 17 residues. CDR3 amino acids: CASSLRGRGQGYNEQFF. The CDR3 DNA sequence: TGTGCCAGCAGCTTACGGGGACGGGGACAGGGGTACAATGAGCAGTTCTTC.

The chain joins TRBV24-1 to TRBJ2-1, with TRBD1 as a possible D gene (6 bases). This CDR3 has 16 residues. Looked up from germline, CDR1 is KGHDR and CDR2 is SFDVKD. Trimming took 1 base from V and 6 from J, leaving 15 bases between them. CDR3 DNA: TGTGCCACCAGTGATTTCGGCAGGGGAAGGGGCAATGAGCAGTTCTTC. It codes for CATSDFGRGRGNEQFF.

The chain is built from TRBV20-1 and TRBJ1-2; 9 bases are a match to TRBD1. Per the germline V gene, CDR1 is DFQATT and CDR2 is SNEGSKA (reference sequence). The J segment lost 5 bases and the V segment lost 4 bases, leaving 8 bases of the junction unmatched. This CDR3 spans 14 amino acids. The CDR3 nucleotides read TGCAGTGCTATGGGGGACAGGGCCTGGTATGGCTACACCTTC. Translation gives CSAMGDRAWYGYTF.

This chain links TRBV12-3 or TRBV12-4 with TRBJ2-5; D is possibly TRBD1 or TRBD2 (5 bases each). CDR3 length: 14 residues. Between the trimmed V and J ends, which lost 2 bases and 5 bases, there was a span of 12 bases. CDR3 protein: CASSLWGSGETQYF. The DNA of the CDR3 is TGTGCCAGCAGTTTATGGGGGAGTGGGGAGACCCAGTACTTC.

The CDR3 here is CASSQSRLGGTQYF. The CDR3 DNA is TGCGCCAGCAGCCAAAGCCGGCTGGGGGGTACGCAGTATTTT. V and J are TRBV4-1 and TRBJ2-3, with D maybe TRBD2 (6 bases). Trimming took off 2 bases at V and 8 bases at J, with 14 bases between the two ends. Germline V CDR1 and CDR2: MGHRA, YSYEKL. The CDR3 is 14 residues long.

This chain connects TRBV19 to TRBJ2-4, with 7 nucleotides matching TRBD2. Per germline, CDR1 LNHDA and CDR2 SQIVND (reference sequence). The CDR3 runs to 13 residues. The V segment lost 6 bases and the J segment 12 bases; nucleotides outside the gene matches: 11. This chain's CDR3 is CASRGEGQFDQYF. DNA for the CDR3: TGTGCCAGTAGGGGGGAGGGTCAGTTTGATCAGTACTTC.

The rearrangement joins TRBV6-2 or TRBV6-3 to TRBJ2-5; D is unresolved. Germline V gene data show CDR1 as MNHEY and CDR2 as SVGEGT. Trimming cost V 7 bases and J 4 bases, with 19 bases left between them. The CDR3 covers 15 residues. CDR3 in DNA: TGTGCCAGCATTGTCCCGACGGAGAGTAGAGAGACCCAGTACTTC. Encoded protein: CASIVPTESRETQYF.